These 28 T cell receptor beta chains came from one sample sequenced in a study of T-cell memory formation after mild COVID-19. TCRdb independently ran MiXCR on the 5' RACE reads; one entry per CDR3 protein. This table holds roughly 370,000 distinct CDR3 sequences, approximately 15% found once. The specimen sequenced was PBMCs or a T cell subset sorted from them (not recorded which). These receptors originate from a man younger than 30 who had mild COVID-19 (a few samples of this study predate the infection). Cell type and time point are not known.

Only a few counts were recorded for this clonotype. V gene TRBV6-2 or TRBV6-3 combines with J gene TRBJ2-4; 9 nucleotides align to TRBD1. This CDR3 region has 14 residues. Trimming cost V 5 bases and J 8 bases; bases outside gene matches: 7. Germline V lookup: CDR1 MNHEY, CDR2 SVGEGT. CDR3 amino acids: CASSRTGGNDIQYF. The DNA for the CDR3 is TGTGCCAGCAGTCGAACAGGGGGCAATGACATTCAGTACTTC.

This clonotype turned up a few times. The chain uses TRBV11-2 and TRBJ1-6, with 12 bases aligning to TRBD1. CDR3 length equals 17 residues. V was pared by 2 bases and J by 5 bases, with 4 bases of the junction left unmatched. CDR1 is SGHAT, CDR2 FQNNGV, per germline. In DNA form, the CDR3 reads TGTGCCAGCAGCTTAAGGGGACAGGGGGCGAATAATTCACCCCTCCACTTT. Translated, it gives CASSLRGQGANNSPLHF.

The chain uses TRBV5-1 and TRBJ1-1; D unresolved. V was cut by 4 bases and J by 5 bases, with 12 bases left in between. Germline-derived CDR1 and CDR2 are SGHRS and YFSETQ. This CDR3 has 13 amino acids. The CDR3 sequence is CASSRKLGTEAFF. The CDR3 region has the DNA TGCGCCAGCAGCCGCAAGTTAGGGACTGAAGCTTTCTTT.

This clonotype has just a few counts. This rearrangement joins TRBV4-2 to TRBJ2-2; a weak D match, TRBD2 (5 bases). V lost 1 base and J lost 4, with 13 bases in between. This CDR3 region has 16 residues. Germline lookup yields CDR1 LGHNA and CDR2 YNFKEQ. CDR3 sequence: CASSQVGGKFTGELFF. Written as DNA, the CDR3 is TGTGCCAGCAGCCAAGTAGGAGGAAAGTTCACCGGGGAGCTGTTTTTT.

The genes are TRBV6-2 or TRBV6-3 and TRBJ2-7; no firm D call. This CDR3 has 14 residues. Germline CDR1 and CDR2: MNHEY and SVGEGT. Trimming cost V 2 bases and J 3 bases, with 11 bases left between them. Here the CDR3 reads CASSYTDTSYEQYV. The CDR3 region has the DNA TGTGCCAGCAGTTACACGGATACAAGCTACGAGCAGTACGTC.

This chain connects TRBV7-6 to TRBJ2-7; 7 nucleotides match TRBD1. Germline V gives CDR1 SGHVS, CDR2 FNYEAQ. With 6 bases clipped from V and 5 bases from J, the junction kept 10 bases outside the gene matches. CDR3 length: 14 amino acids. This chain's CDR3 is CASSWGSTGNEQYF. As DNA, the CDR3 is TGTGCCAGCAGTTGGGGCTCGACAGGGAACGAGCAGTACTTC.

V usage is TRBV11-1 and J usage is TRBJ2-7, with TRBD2 identical over 9 bases. The germline CDR1 and CDR2 sequences are SGHAT and FQDESV (reference sequence). The CDR3 consists of 18 residues. The V segment lost 5 bases and the J segment 0 bases; nucleotides outside the gene matches: 14. CDR3 nucleotides: TGTGCCAGCAGCCCGCGATTTGGTAGCGGGGGTTTCTCCTACGAGCAGTACTTC. As protein: CASSPRFGSGGFSYEQYF.

This clonotype was found many times. The chain uses TRBV5-1 and TRBJ2-1; 12 positions match TRBD2. Germline trimming cut 4 bases from V and 3 bases from J; bases unmatched to any gene: 2. CDR1 and CDR2 (germline): SGHRS, YFSETQ. The CDR3 has 15 residues. CDR3 sequence reads: CASSQGLAGYNEQFF. In DNA, the CDR3 is TGCGCCAGCAGCCAGGGACTAGCGGGCTACAATGAGCAGTTCTTC. Drawing the rest from reference TRBV5-1 and TRBJ2-1, the complete variable domain is KAGVTQTPRYLIKTRGQQVTLSCSPISGHRSVSWYQQTPGQGLQFLFEYFSETQRNKGNFPGRFSGRQFSNSRSEMNVSTLELGDSALYLCASSQGLAGYNEQFFGPGTRLTVL.

This clonotype has a handful of counts. The J gene is TRBJ2-3, the V gene TRBV6-2 or TRBV6-3; D unresolved. The CDR3 covers 12 residues. Trimming pared 6 bases from V and 5 bases from J, leaving 9 bases between. Germline lookup yields CDR1 MNHEY and CDR2 SVGEGT. CDR3 DNA sequence: TGTGCCAGCAGCAGCTGGGGAGATACGCAGTATTTT. It translates to CASSSWGDTQYF.

This clonotype was seen only once. The V gene is TRBV7-9, the J gene TRBJ2-7, with D hard to call. Germline V gives CDR1 SEHNR, CDR2 FQNEAQ (reference sequence). Trimming removed 4 bases from V and 0 bases from J, with 13 bases in between. The CDR3 length is 15 residues. DNA for the CDR3: TGTGCCAGCAGCTCCGATCTTACGAGCTCCTACGAGCAGTACGTC. It encodes CASSSDLTSSYEQYV.

This clonotype appeared a few times. V is TRBV4-1 and J is TRBJ2-7, with D unclear. Trimming shortened V by 0 bases and J by 0 bases, and 6 bases separated the two germline ends. The CDR3 sequence is 14 residues long. Germline V gene sequence: CDR1 MGHRA, CDR2 YSYEKL. Written as DNA, the CDR3 is TGCGCCAGCAGCCAAGATCTCGGCTCCTACGAGCAGTACTTC. This translates into CASSQDLGSYEQYF.

The J gene is TRBJ1-1, the V gene TRBV6-1; D not resolved. V lost 5 bases to trimming and J lost 1 base, with 14 bases between them. CDR3 length: 15 amino acids. Per the germline V gene, CDR1 is MNHNS and CDR2 is SASEGT. CDR3 DNA: TGTGCCAGCAGTAAAGAGGACGGTTCGAACACTGAAGCTTTCTTT. Translation: CASSKEDGSNTEAFF.

In this sample, this clonotype turned up a few times. The chain recombines TRBV7-9 with TRBJ2-3; D perhaps matches TRBD2 (7 bases). The CDR3 is made up of 15 amino acids. V was shortened by 5 bases and J by 6 bases, with 18 bases between the two germline ends. The germline gives CDR1 SEHNR, CDR2 FQNEAQ (reference sequence). The CDR3 coding sequence is TGTGCCAGCAGCCCCTTGGGGGGGGGGCAGGATACGCAGTATTTT. It is translated as CASSPLGGGQDTQYF.

In its sample, this clonotype was seen a few times. CDR3 sequence (DNA): TGCGCCAGCAGAACCGGGACTAGCTTGTTCACAGATACGCAGTATTTT. Amino acid sequence: CASRTGTSLFTDTQYF. V gene TRBV5-1 combines with J gene TRBJ2-3, with 9 bases lining up with TRBD2. V dropped 5 bases and J dropped 2; count of bases not matched to a gene: 9. This CDR3 is built from 16 residues. CDR1 and CDR2 (germline): SGHRS, YFSETQ.

The table lists this clonotype with a few counts. The V call is TRBV12-3 or TRBV12-4, the J call TRBJ2-5, with TRBD1 matching over 9 bases. Trimming at V came to 3 bases and at J to 5 bases, leaving 4 bases not matched to a gene. The CDR3 runs 14 residues. The CDR3 DNA follows: TGTGCCAGCAGTTTTACAGGGGGCATGGAGACCCAGTACTTC. Amino acid sequence: CASSFTGGMETQYF.

This chain's CDR3 is CASRRRQSYVNEQFF. In nucleotides, the CDR3 is TGCGCCAGCAGACGACGACAGTCCTATGTCAATGAGCAGTTCTTC. This chain uses TRBV5-1 with TRBJ2-1, with a tentative D call TRBD1 (5 bases). V was pared by 5 bases and J by 6 bases, with 18 bases between. CDR1 SGHRS and CDR2 YFSETQ come from the germline V gene. CDR3 size: 15 residues.

In this sample, this clonotype turned up many times. J is TRBJ2-2 and V is TRBV7-9, with 7 bases aligning to TRBD1. The ends lost 6 bases at V and 3 bases at J; junction bases unmatched: 4. CDR1 and CDR2 (germline): SEHNR, FQNEAQ (reference sequence). This CDR3 has 14 residues. CDR3 sequence reads: CASSYDRDTGELFF. For the CDR3, the DNA is TGTGCCAGCAGTTACGACAGGGACACCGGGGAGCTGTTTTTT.

This clonotype has only a few counts. CDR3 residues: CASSLGDRGGGYTF. The CDR3 DNA is TGCGCCAGCAGCTTAGGGGACAGAGGAGGTGGCTACACCTTC. The genes are TRBV5-1 and TRBJ1-2, with 7 bases identical to TRBD1. Germline V CDR1 and CDR2: SGHRS, YFSETQ. There are 14 residues in the CDR3. With V trimmed by 2 bases and J by 7 bases, 8 bases remained unmatched.

This clonotype was recorded many times. The V call is TRBV7-2, the J call TRBJ1-2, with D tentatively TRBD1 (5 bases). From germline, CDR1 is SGHTA and CDR2 FQGNSA. This CDR3 contains 12 residues. Trimming removed 3 bases from V and 8 bases from J, with 10 bases in between. This chain's CDR3 is CASSLYGDGYTF. The CDR3 region has the DNA TGTGCCAGCAGCTTGTACGGGGACGGCTACACCTTC. Using reference TRBV7-2 and TRBJ1-2 for the parts outside the CDR3, the full variable domain is GAGVSQSPSNKVTEKGKDVELRCDPISGHTALYWYRQSLGQGLEFLIYFQGNSAPDKSGLPSDRFSAERTGGSVSTLTIQRTQQEDSAVYLCASSLYGDGYTFGSGTRLTVV.

The V and J genes are TRBV7-2 and TRBJ1-1; no clear D. The CDR3 length is 14 residues. Trimming removed 5 bases at V and 1 base at J, with 11 bases between. Germline loops: CDR1 SGHTA, CDR2 FQGNSA. Here the CDR3 DNA reads TGTGCCAGCAGCATAAGGACTGCGAACACTGAAGCTTTCTTT. It is translated as CASSIRTANTEAFF.

This clonotype was counted between two and nine times. V usage is TRBV4-2 and J usage is TRBJ2-1; the match to TRBD2 covers 8 bases. CDR3 length: 14 amino acids. The ends lost 4 bases at V and 8 bases at J; junction bases unmatched: 7. Germline CDR1 and CDR2: LGHNA and YNFKEQ. In nucleotides, the CDR3 is TGTGCCAGCAGCCGAATAGCGGGGAGCCATGAGCAGTTCTTC. Translated, it gives CASSRIAGSHEQFF.

This clonotype was picked up a small number of times. The chain carries TRBV4-2 and TRBJ1-2; TRBD1 agrees at 11 bases. V lost 0 bases, J lost 4 bases, and 7 bases stayed unmatched. The germline CDR1 and CDR2 sequences are LGHNA and YNFKEQ. This CDR3 region has 17 residues. This CDR3 is CASSQEGQGVISYGYTF. Written as DNA, the CDR3 is TGTGCCAGCAGCCAAGAGGGACAGGGGGTGATCTCCTATGGCTACACCTTC.

The rearrangement uses TRBV11-2 and TRBJ1-1; no clear D gene. CDR3 size: 18 residues. The germline V and J ends were trimmed by 1 base and 0 bases, with 18 bases remaining between them. Per the germline V gene, CDR1 is SGHAT and CDR2 is FQNNGV. Here the CDR3 reads CASSLVSVLRSLNTEAFF. The CDR3 DNA reads TGTGCCAGCAGCTTAGTGTCGGTTCTGCGGAGCCTGAACACTGAAGCTTTCTTT. The full variable domain, rest sourced from reference TRBV11-2 and TRBJ1-1, is EAGVAQSPRYKIIEKRQSVAFWCNPISGHATLYWYQQILGQGPKLLIQFQNNGVVDDSQLPKDRFSAERLKGVDSTLKIQPAKLEDSAVYLCASSLVSVLRSLNTEAFFGQGTRLTVV.

This clonotype was recorded a few times. The rearrangement links TRBV3-1 to TRBJ2-7; TRBD1 is a possible D gene (6 bases). The CDR3 totals 15 residues. V was clipped by 2 bases and J by 2 bases, with 13 bases between them. Germline-derived CDR1 and CDR2 are LGHDT and YNNKEL (reference sequence). The CDR3 spells CASSQPRTATYEQYF. CDR3 in DNA: TGTGCCAGCAGCCAACCCCGGACAGCTACCTACGAGCAGTACTTC.

This clonotype showed up many times. The J gene is TRBJ2-3, the V gene TRBV7-2; no firm D call. Germline-derived CDR1 and CDR2 are SGHTA and FQGNSA. The CDR3 length is 14 residues. Trimming took 1 base from V and 2 from J, leaving 7 bases between them. In DNA, the CDR3 is TGTGCCAGCAGCTTAGGGCAGTACACAGATACGCAGTATTTT. This gives the protein CASSLGQYTDTQYF.

This clonotype was counted between two and nine times. The chain joins TRBV6-5 to TRBJ2-3; D might be TRBD1 or TRBD2, each matching 6 bases. The length of the CDR3 is 17 residues. V lost 6 bases to trimming and J lost 0 bases, with 19 bases between them. CDR1 and CDR2 (germline): MNHEY, SVGAGI. The CDR3 protein is CASRSQDAGTSTDTQYF. The CDR3 region has the DNA TGTGCCAGCAGATCCCAGGATGCGGGGACAAGCACAGATACGCAGTATTTT.

The genes are TRBV7-9 and TRBJ2-2; D gene uncertain. The V and J ends lost 7 bases and 9 bases respectively, with 6 bases between them. The CDR3 spans 10 residues. CDR1 and CDR2 from the germline V gene are SEHNR and FQNEAQ (reference sequence). The CDR3 region is CASTRRELFF. The CDR3 coding sequence is TGTGCCAGCACCCGTAGGGAGCTGTTTTTT.

The chain links TRBV5-1 to TRBJ2-3, with D possibly matching TRBD1 (6 bases). Trimming pared 0 bases from V and 4 bases from J, leaving 9 bases between. The CDR3 loop spans 14 amino acids. Germline V gives CDR1 SGHRS, CDR2 YFSETQ. CDR3 coding DNA: TGCGCCAGCAGCTTGGAACAGGGACCAGATACGCAGTATTTT. Translation: CASSLEQGPDTQYF.